The entry below describes one T cell receptor (beta chain). Its target is unknown. These data belong to a study of cytomegalovirus exposure and HLA in healthy donors. This CDR3 is 15 amino acids long. CDR1 SGHTA and CDR2 FQGNSA come from the germline V gene. Trimming shortened V by 2 bases and J by 7 bases, and 18 bases separated the two germline ends. The PCR ran on 60 Vbeta and 13 Jbeta primers. Libraries were prepared by immunoSEQ multiplex PCR; TCRdb keeps only in-frame clonotypes and omits some of them. Here the sample spans over 100,000 clones, more than 60% being singletons. Study observations and caveats: A later analysis found most CMV-associated TCR beta chains apparently HLA-restricted. HLA allele associations emerged for roughly 17,000 TCR beta sequences in a later analysis, at 0.05 false discovery rate.

This sequence joins TRBV7-2 and TRBJ2-7; TRBD1 might be the D (6 bases). The TCR sequence derives from a woman aged 40-49 years in good health and CMV-seropositive. The sequencing input was PBMCs. CDR3 DNA: TGTGCCAGCAGCTTACAGCTCGTGGGGGCTGGGGAGCAGTACTTC. Translated, it gives CASSLQLVGAGEQYF. Combining the CDR3 with reference TRBV7-2 and TRBJ2-7 gives the whole variable domain GAGVSQSPSNKVTEKGKDVELRCDPISGHTALYWYRQSLGQGLEFLIYFQGNSAPDKSGLPSDRFSAERTGGSVSTLTIQRTQQEDSAVYLCASSLQLVGAGEQYFGPGTRLTVT.